This T cell receptor beta chain is from a study of neoadjuvant anti-PD-1 for oral cavity cancer. PBMC libraries mostly used 400 to 550 ng of input genomic DNA, with six replicates per sample. The protocol was immunoSEQ multiplex PCR, while the TCRdb copy is restricted to in-frame clones and leaves out a portion. This sample has over 11,000 clones, with 60% to 75% found just once. Stated time point: after neoadjuvant nivolumab, at surgical resection. Blood cells were analyzed directly, without culture or expansion. The germline V gene has CDR1 SQVTM and CDR2 ANQGSEA. This CDR3 is built from 14 residues. Germline trimming cut 7 bases from V and 2 bases from J; bases unmatched to any gene: 10. Study-wide results and caveats: Pretreatment Treg/Th17 ratio correlated inversely with post-treatment tumor clonality.

In the case of this clone: Its antigen is as yet unknown.

The source material was PBMCs, sampled after nivolumab (anti-PD-1) treatment. This receptor was taken from a person aged 35-80 years with oral cavity squamous cell carcinoma. The J gene is TRBJ1-2, the V gene TRBV29-1, with 7 bases identical to TRBD1. The CDR3 region is CSASSSTGNYGYTF. The DNA of the CDR3 is TGCAGCGCCTCCAGTTCGACAGGGAACTATGGCTACACCTTC.